What follows is one T cell receptor beta chain and its context. Trimming removed 9 bases from V and 1 base from J; junction bases left unmatched: 12. Germline V gene sequence: CDR1 SGHRS, CDR2 YFSETQ. The CDR3 has 15 amino acids. This sample was included in a study of blood T cells in healthy people across ages. Combining a sample-barcoded 5' primer with a J-beta primer mix, a second PCR ran for roughly 7 to 11 cycles. In TCRdb, the 5' RACE reads were re-called with MiXCR into one record per CDR3 protein. Counted here are nearly 800,000 distinct CDR3 sequences, approximately 25% occurring once; the ten biggest clones make up approximately 3.7%. The same data also contributed to another study, on T cells of mothers and their children.

This chain connects TRBV5-1 to TRBJ2-5, with 7 bases identical to TRBD1. The sequencing sample was made of blood. This clonotype originated in a boy aged 5-17 years in good health. Here the CDR3 reads CANPTGQPLQETQYF. CDR3 bases: TGCGCCAACCCGACAGGGCAACCACTCCAAGAGACCCAGTACTTC.